These T cell receptor beta chains were read from a single sample in a study of blood T cells in healthy people across ages. TCRdb re-analysed the 5' RACE reads in MiXCR, keeping a single row per CDR3 protein. The sample yields 750,000 or so distinct CDR3 sequences, 20% to 25% seen once. Another study also made use of these data, one on T cells of mothers and their children.

The sample taken for sequencing was blood. The receptors were sampled from a boy younger than 18 in good health. Both conserved end residues are part of each CDR3. A D gene is named only where the DNA matches it firmly. Clone size is shown for a subset of rows, as once, few, many or a class of expanded clone.

TRBV4-1	-	TRBJ2-2	-	CASSQYPLGGVGGELFF	TGCGCCAGCAGCCAGTACCCCCTTGGGGGAGTGGGCGGGGAGCTGTTTTTT
TRBV12-3/TRBV12-4	-	TRBJ2-7	TRBD2	CASTPKLAGREQYF	TGTGCCAGCACCCCCAAGCTAGCGGGACGCGAGCAGTACTTC
TRBV4-1	-	TRBJ1-2	TRBD1	CASSSWTGGGPGYTF	TGCGCCAGCAGCTCTTGGACAGGGGGCGGTCCCGGCTACACCTTC
TRBV4-1	-	TRBJ2-3	TRBD2	CASSHGLAGGADTQYF	TGCGCCAGCAGCCATGGACTAGCGGGAGGAGCAGATACGCAGTATTTT
TRBV5-6	-	TRBJ2-5	TRBD1	CASSLVRGRVASGTEETQYF	TGTGCCAGCAGCTTAGTAAGGGGGCGCGTTGCGAGTGGAACCGAAGAGACCCAGTACTTC
TRBV5-6	-	TRBJ2-3	TRBD1	CASSRQGANTDTQYF	TGTGCCAGCAGCCGACAGGGGGCAAACACAGATACGCAGTATTTT
TRBV7-2	few	TRBJ2-6	TRBD2	CALGTSGGSPGANVLTF	TGTGCCCTTGGGACTAGCGGGGGTTCCCCTGGGGCCAACGTCCTGACTTTC
TRBV5-1	few	TRBJ2-3	-	CASSLGTLEGTDTQYF	TGCGCCAGCAGCTTGGGGACCCTAGAGGGCACAGATACGCAGTATTTT
TRBV28	-	TRBJ2-5	-	CASSLGWGKTQYF	TGTGCCAGCAGTTTAGGTTGGGGGAAGACCCAGTACTTC
TRBV12-5	-	TRBJ2-1	TRBD2	CASGLTSGNYNEQFF	TGTGCTAGTGGTTTGACTAGCGGGAACTACAATGAGCAGTTCTTC
TRBV21-1	few	TRBJ2-7	-	CAGSAAPGQVHEQYF	TGTGCCGGCAGCGCAGCTCCGGGACAGGTCCACGAGCAGTACTTC
TRBV9	-	TRBJ2-1	-	CASSAGVTDLDNEQFF	TGTGCCAGCAGCGCCGGCGTTACGGACTTAGACAATGAGCAGTTCTTC
TRBV7-9	few	TRBJ2-4	-	CASSPDLRAWGTTGIQYF	TGTGCCAGCAGCCCGGACCTCAGGGCTTGGGGGACAACGGGCATTCAGTACTTC
TRBV4-1	-	TRBJ2-7	-	CASSQETLFESYEQYF	TGCGCCAGCAGCCAAGAAACACTATTCGAGTCCTACGAGCAGTACTTC
TRBV5-1	once	TRBJ2-1	-	CASSFAGEVYNEQSF	TGCGCCAGCAGCTTCGCGGGCGAAGTCTACAATGAGCAGTCCTTC
TRBV18	-	TRBJ2-5	-	CASSPREGSEYF	TGTGCCAGCTCACCACGCGAAGGTTCCGAATACTTC
TRBV12-3/TRBV12-4	-	TRBJ2-3	-	CASSPFLAEGDTQYF	TGTGCCAGCAGTCCCTTTTTGGCGGAGGGGGATACGCAGTATTTT
TRBV20-1	-	TRBJ2-1	TRBD2	CSAPGLAGFGEQFF	TGCAGTGCTCCCGGACTAGCGGGGTTCGGTGAGCAGTTCTTC
TRBV20-1	-	TRBJ2-1	-	CSAQAVAGSSYNEQFF	TGCAGTGCTCAGGCGGTCGCGGGCAGCTCCTACAATGAGCAGTTCTTC
TRBV29-1	few	TRBJ2-5	TRBD2	CSVPTSGSQETQYF	TGCAGCGTCCCGACTAGCGGGAGCCAAGAGACCCAGTACTTC
TRBV27	few	TRBJ1-1	TRBD1	CASYTTGMAEAFF	TGTGCCAGCTATACGACAGGGATGGCTGAAGCTTTCTTT
TRBV4-1	few	TRBJ1-1	-	CASSQARNGNTEAFF	TGCGCCAGCAGCCAAGCGCGGAATGGGAACACTGAAGCTTTCTTT
TRBV25-1	few	TRBJ2-1	-	CASSEWAQDGEQFF	TGTGCCAGCAGTGAATGGGCCCAAGACGGTGAGCAGTTCTTC
TRBV29-1	-	TRBJ2-5	-	CSFYTGTETQYF	TGCAGCTTTTACACGGGAACGGAGACCCAGTACTTC
TRBV12-3/TRBV12-4	-	TRBJ1-1	-	CASSFGAFNTEAFF	TGTGCCAGCAGTTTCGGGGCGTTCAACACTGAAGCTTTCTTT
TRBV18	few	TRBJ1-2	-	CASSPWDSYGYTF	TGTGCCAGCTCACCATGGGATAGCTATGGCTACACCTTC
TRBV12-3/TRBV12-4	-	TRBJ1-2	-	CASSLLQNYGYTF	TGTGCCAGCAGTTTGCTACAGAACTATGGCTACACCTTC
TRBV28	-	TRBJ2-1	-	CASSFGRYNEQFF	TGTGCCAGCAGTTTCGGACGGTACAATGAGCAGTTCTTC
TRBV29-1	-	TRBJ1-2	-	CSVVNRLNYGYTF	TGCAGCGTTGTTAACAGATTAAACTATGGCTACACCTTC
TRBV11-2	few	TRBJ2-7	TRBD2	CASSLPLGLAGAEQYF	TGTGCCAGCAGCTTACCATTGGGACTAGCGGGAGCCGAGCAGTACTTC
TRBV7-6	few	TRBJ2-6	-	CASSLLQGLASGANVLTF	TGTGCCAGCAGCCTTCTGCAGGGATTGGCCTCTGGGGCCAACGTCCTGACTTTC
TRBV15	few	TRBJ2-3	-	CATSREQASTDTQYF	TGTGCCACCAGTAGAGAACAGGCAAGCACAGATACGCAGTATTTT
TRBV27	-	TRBJ1-1	-	CASSWADNTEAFF	TGTGCCAGCAGTTGGGCAGATAACACTGAAGCTTTCTTT
TRBV27	-	TRBJ1-2	-	CASSITLTGGYTF	TGTGCCAGCAGTATAACCCTCACTGGTGGCTACACCTTC
TRBV6-5	-	TRBJ1-2	-	CASSYRGYGYTF	TGTGCCAGCAGTTACCGGGGGTATGGCTACACCTTC
TRBV25-1	-	TRBJ2-5	TRBD1	CASSEGDRVSKTQYF	TGTGCCAGCAGTGAAGGAGACAGGGTCTCAAAGACCCAGTACTTC
TRBV4-1	-	TRBJ2-7	TRBD2	CASSQGPSGDYEQYF	TGCGCCAGCAGCCAAGGGCCTAGCGGAGACTACGAGCAGTACTTC
TRBV3-1	-	TRBJ2-2	-	CASSPGRSGTGELFF	TGTGCCAGCAGCCCGGGCAGGTCCGGCACCGGGGAGCTGTTTTTT
TRBV5-1	once	TRBJ1-2	-	CASSLHSGQTSYGYTF	TGCGCCAGCAGCTTGCACTCCGGCCAGACCTCTTATGGCTACACCTTC
TRBV7-3	many	TRBJ2-5	TRBD1	CASSGTVQETQYF	TGTGCCAGCAGCGGGACAGTCCAAGAGACCCAGTACTTC
TRBV27	-	TRBJ2-7	-	CASSLIGPASYEQYF	TGTGCCAGCAGTTTAATTGGACCTGCCTCCTACGAGCAGTACTTC
TRBV4-1	-	TRBJ1-6	TRBD1	CASSQDIGDRNSPLHF	TGCGCCAGCAGCCAAGATATAGGGGACAGGAATTCACCCCTCCACTTT
TRBV16	-	TRBJ2-7	TRBD1	CASSPDRGVYEQYF	TGTGCCAGCAGCCCGGACAGGGGCGTATACGAGCAGTACTTC
TRBV7-9	-	TRBJ2-7	-	CASSGPPAYEQYF	TGTGCCAGCAGCGGGCCGCCAGCCTACGAGCAGTACTTC
TRBV9	few	TRBJ2-1	TRBD2	CASSASLALDSYNEQFF	TGTGCCAGCAGCGCTTCACTAGCGTTAGATTCCTACAATGAGCAGTTCTTC
TRBV5-1	-	TRBJ1-2	-	CASSLARQENYGYTF	TGCGCCAGCAGCTTGGCCCGACAGGAGAACTATGGCTACACCTTC
TRBV4-1	-	TRBJ2-1	TRBD2	CASSQALASGRSYNEQFF	TGCGCCAGCAGCCAAGCATTGGCTAGCGGCCGCTCCTACAATGAGCAGTTCTTC
TRBV4-1	-	TRBJ2-5	-	CASSRSDRWETQYF	TGCGCCAGCAGCCGATCAGACAGGTGGGAGACCCAGTACTTC
TRBV5-6	-	TRBJ2-7	TRBD1	CASSRPPGQAPFEQYF	TGTGCCAGCAGCCGGCCCCCGGGACAGGCTCCTTTCGAGCAGTACTTC
TRBV7-9	few	TRBJ1-1	-	CASSLISETEAFF	TGTGCCAGCAGCTTAATCTCCGAGACGGAAGCTTTCTTT
TRBV7-9	-	TRBJ2-6	TRBD2	CASSGLADSGANVLTF	TGTGCCAGCAGCGGTCTAGCGGACTCTGGGGCCAACGTCCTGACTTTC
TRBV12-3/TRBV12-4	-	TRBJ2-5	-	CASSRAGGYQETQYF	TGTGCCAGCAGCCGCGCTGGGGGCTACCAAGAGACCCAGTACTTC
TRBV2	-	TRBJ2-2	TRBD2	CASSVTSGRNGELFF	TGTGCCAGCAGTGTGACTAGCGGCCGAAACGGGGAGCTGTTTTTT
TRBV5-6	few	TRBJ1-5	-	CASSFTGGGDQPQHF	TGTGCCAGCAGTTTTACGGGGGGGGGAGATCAGCCCCAGCATTTT
TRBV11-2	-	TRBJ2-1	-	CASSLDVGGGDNEQFF	TGTGCCAGCAGCTTAGATGTAGGGGGAGGTGACAATGAGCAGTTCTTC
TRBV29-1	-	TRBJ2-7	TRBD2	CSVEDVGREGYEQYF	TGCAGCGTTGAAGATGTGGGGCGGGAGGGCTACGAGCAGTACTTC
TRBV7-2	few	TRBJ2-7	TRBD1	CASSRNTGGEGEQYF	TGTGCCAGCAGCCGAAATACAGGGGGCGAAGGAGAGCAGTACTTC
TRBV28	few	TRBJ2-1	-	CASSLWSSAYNEQFF	TGTGCCAGCAGTCTTTGGTCGAGCGCCTACAATGAGCAGTTCTTC
TRBV27	many	TRBJ2-7	-	CASSLSGNYEQYF	TGTGCCAGCAGCTTGTCGGGGAACTACGAGCAGTACTTC